The entry below describes one T cell receptor (beta chain). The CDR3 spans 15 residues. In germline, CDR1 is SGHRS, CDR2 YFSETQ. V was shortened by 0 bases and J by 1 base, with 7 bases between the two germline ends. This sample was included in a study of blood T cell repertoires in COVID-19. Per the original methods: Amplification from reference gene primers served as the basis for estimated nucleated cell counts. Only in-frame clones appear in the TCRdb table, and some are missing; sequencing was by immunoSEQ multiplex PCR. V, J and clone size were drawn from that table, and D and trimming were deduced from the DNA. This table holds 80,000 to 90,000 clones, roughly four fifths found once.

The chain employs TRBV5-1 and TRBJ2-2, with unresolved D. This TCR came from a woman aged 70-85 years with acute or convalescent COVID-19. The sample taken for sequencing was peripheral blood. CDR3 loop: CASSLASQNTGELFF. The DNA for the CDR3 is TGCGCCAGCAGCTTGGCAAGCCAGAACACCGGGGAGCTGTTTTTT.